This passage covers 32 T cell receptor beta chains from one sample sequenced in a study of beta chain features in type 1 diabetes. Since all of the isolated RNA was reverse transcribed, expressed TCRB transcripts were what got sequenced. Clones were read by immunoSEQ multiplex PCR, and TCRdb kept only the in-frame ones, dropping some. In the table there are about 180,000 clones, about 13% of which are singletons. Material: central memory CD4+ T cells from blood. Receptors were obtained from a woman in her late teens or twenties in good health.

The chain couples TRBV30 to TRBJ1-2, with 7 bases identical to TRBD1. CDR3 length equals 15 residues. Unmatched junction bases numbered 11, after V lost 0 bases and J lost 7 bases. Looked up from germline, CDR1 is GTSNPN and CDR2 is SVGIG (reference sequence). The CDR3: CAWSVRSRGESGYTF. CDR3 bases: TGTGCCTGGAGTGTACGGAGCAGGGGGGAAAGTGGCTACACCTTC.

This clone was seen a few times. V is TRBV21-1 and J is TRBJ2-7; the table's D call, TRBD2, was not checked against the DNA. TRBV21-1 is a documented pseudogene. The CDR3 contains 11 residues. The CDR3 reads CASRGGYEQYF. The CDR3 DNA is TGTGCCAGCAGGGGAGGTTACGAGCAGTACTTC.

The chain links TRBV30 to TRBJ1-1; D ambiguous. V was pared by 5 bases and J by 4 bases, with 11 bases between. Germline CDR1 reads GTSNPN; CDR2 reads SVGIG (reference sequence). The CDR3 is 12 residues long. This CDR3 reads CAWVFGSTEAFF. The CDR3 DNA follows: TGTGCCTGGGTTTTCGGGTCCACTGAAGCTTTCTTT.

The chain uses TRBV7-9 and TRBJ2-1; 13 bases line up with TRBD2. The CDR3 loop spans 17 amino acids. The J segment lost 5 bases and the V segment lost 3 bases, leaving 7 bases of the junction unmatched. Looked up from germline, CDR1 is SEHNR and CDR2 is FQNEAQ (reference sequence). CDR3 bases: TGTGCCAGCAGCTTCCACCCCGGGACTAGCGGGAACAATGAGCAGTTCTTC. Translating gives CASSFHPGTSGNNEQFF.

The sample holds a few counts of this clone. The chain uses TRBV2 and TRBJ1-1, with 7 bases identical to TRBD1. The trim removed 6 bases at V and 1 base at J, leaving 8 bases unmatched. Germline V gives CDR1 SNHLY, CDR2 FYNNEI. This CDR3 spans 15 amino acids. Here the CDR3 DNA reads TGTGCCAGCAGGGAGACAGGGAGCGGGAACACTGAAGCTTTCTTT. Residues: CASRETGSGNTEAFF. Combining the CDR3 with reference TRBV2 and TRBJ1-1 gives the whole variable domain EPEVTQTPSHQVTQMGQEVILRCVPISNHLYFYWYRQILGQKVEFLVSFYNNEISEKSEIFDDQFSVERPDGSNFTLKIRSTKLEDSAMYFCASRETGSGNTEAFFGQGTRLTVV.

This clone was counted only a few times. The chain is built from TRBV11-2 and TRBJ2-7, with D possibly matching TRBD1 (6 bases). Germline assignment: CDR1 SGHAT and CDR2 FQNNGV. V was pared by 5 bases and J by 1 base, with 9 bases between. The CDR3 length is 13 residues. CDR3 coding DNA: TGTGCCAGCAGCCCGGACAGTTCCTACGAGCAGTACTTC. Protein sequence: CASSPDSSYEQYF.

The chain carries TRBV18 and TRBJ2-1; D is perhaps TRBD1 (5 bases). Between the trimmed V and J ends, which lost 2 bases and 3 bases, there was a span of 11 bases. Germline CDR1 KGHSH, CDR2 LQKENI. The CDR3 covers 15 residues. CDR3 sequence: CASSPSQGRYNEQFF. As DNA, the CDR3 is TGTGCCAGCTCACCATCCCAGGGCCGCTACAATGAGCAGTTCTTC.

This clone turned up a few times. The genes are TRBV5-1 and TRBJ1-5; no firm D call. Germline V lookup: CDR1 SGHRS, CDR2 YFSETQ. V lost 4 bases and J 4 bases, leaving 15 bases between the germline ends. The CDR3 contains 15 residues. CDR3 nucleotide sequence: TGCGCCAGCAGCCCCGCGGGGAGCCCAAATCAGCCCCAGCATTTT. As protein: CASSPAGSPNQPQHF. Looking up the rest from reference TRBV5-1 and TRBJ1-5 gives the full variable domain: KAGVTQTPRYLIKTRGQQVTLSCSPISGHRSVSWYQQTPGQGLQFLFEYFSETQRNKGNFPGRFSGRQFSNSRSEMNVSTLELGDSALYLCASSPAGSPNQPQHFGDGTRLSIL.

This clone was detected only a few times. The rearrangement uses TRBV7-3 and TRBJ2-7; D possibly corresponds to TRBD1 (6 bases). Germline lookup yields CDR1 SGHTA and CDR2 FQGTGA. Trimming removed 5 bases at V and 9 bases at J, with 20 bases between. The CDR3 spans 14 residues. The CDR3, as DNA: TGTGCCAGCAGCCTCCCCGGACAGAGGTCTGTGCAGTACTTC. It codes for CASSLPGQRSVQYF.

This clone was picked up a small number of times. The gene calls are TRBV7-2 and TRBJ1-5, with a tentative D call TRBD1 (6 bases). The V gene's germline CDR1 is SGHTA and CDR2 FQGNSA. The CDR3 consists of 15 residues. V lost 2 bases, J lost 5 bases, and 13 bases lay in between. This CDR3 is CASSLNRQGYQPQHF. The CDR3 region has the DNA TGTGCCAGCAGCTTAAATCGGCAGGGGTATCAGCCCCAGCATTTT.

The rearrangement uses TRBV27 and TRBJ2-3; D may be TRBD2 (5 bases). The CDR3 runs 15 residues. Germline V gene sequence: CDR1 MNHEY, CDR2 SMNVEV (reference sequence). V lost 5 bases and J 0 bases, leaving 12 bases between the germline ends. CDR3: CASSPWGDSTDTQYF. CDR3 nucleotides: TGTGCCAGCAGTCCCTGGGGAGATAGCACAGATACGCAGTATTTT.

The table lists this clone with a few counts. The CDR3 sequence: CASSNQGSTEAFF. DNA of the CDR3: TGTGCCAGCAGTAATCAGGGGAGCACTGAAGCTTTCTTT. The chain joins TRBV6-5 to TRBJ1-1; D perhaps matches TRBD1 (6 bases). Trimming took 5 bases from V and 4 from J, leaving 11 bases between them. Per germline, CDR1 MNHEY and CDR2 SVGAGI. The CDR3 is 13 amino acids.

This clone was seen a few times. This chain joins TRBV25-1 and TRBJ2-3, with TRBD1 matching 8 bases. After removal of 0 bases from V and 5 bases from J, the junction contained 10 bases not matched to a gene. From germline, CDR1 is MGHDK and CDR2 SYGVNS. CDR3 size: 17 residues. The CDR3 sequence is CASSEYSAQGAGDTQYF. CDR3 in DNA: TGTGCCAGCAGTGAATACTCAGCTCAGGGGGCTGGAGATACGCAGTATTTT.

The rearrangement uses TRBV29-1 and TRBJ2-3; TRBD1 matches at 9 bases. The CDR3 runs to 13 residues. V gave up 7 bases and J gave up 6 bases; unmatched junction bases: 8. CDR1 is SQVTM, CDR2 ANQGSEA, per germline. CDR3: CSGEQGAGDTQYF. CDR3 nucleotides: TGCAGCGGAGAACAGGGGGCAGGTGATACGCAGTATTTT.

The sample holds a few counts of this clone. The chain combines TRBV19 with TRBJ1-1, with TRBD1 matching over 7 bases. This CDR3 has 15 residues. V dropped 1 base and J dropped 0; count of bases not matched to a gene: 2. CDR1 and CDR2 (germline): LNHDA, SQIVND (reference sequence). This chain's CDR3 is CASSIGGTVNTEAFF. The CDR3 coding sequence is TGTGCCAGTAGTATAGGAGGGACAGTGAACACTGAAGCTTTCTTT.

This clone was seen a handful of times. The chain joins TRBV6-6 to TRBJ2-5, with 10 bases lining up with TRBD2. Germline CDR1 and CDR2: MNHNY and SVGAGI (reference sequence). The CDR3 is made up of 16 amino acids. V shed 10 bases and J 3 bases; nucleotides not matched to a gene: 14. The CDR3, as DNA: TGTGCCATCAGAGACCCCTCGAGCGGGAGGGAAGAGACCCAGTACTTC. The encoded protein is CAIRDPSSGREETQYF.

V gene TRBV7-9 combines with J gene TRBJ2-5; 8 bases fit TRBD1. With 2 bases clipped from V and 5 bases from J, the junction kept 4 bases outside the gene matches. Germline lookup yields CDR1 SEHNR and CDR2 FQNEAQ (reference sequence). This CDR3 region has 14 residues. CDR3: CASSLNRGDETQYF. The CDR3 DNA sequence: TGTGCCAGCAGCTTAAACAGGGGGGATGAGACCCAGTACTTC.

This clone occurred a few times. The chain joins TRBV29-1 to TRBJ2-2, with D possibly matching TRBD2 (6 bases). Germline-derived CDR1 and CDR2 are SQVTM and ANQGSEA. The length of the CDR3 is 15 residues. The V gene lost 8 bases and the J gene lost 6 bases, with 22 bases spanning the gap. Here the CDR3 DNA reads TGCAGCCCCTGCGGGGCGAGGACGGGCGCCGGGGAGCTGTTTTTT. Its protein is CSPCGARTGAGELFF.

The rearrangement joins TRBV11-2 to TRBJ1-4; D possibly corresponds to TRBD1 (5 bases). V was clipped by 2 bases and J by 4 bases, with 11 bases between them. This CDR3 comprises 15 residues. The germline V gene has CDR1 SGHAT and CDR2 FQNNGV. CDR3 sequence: CASSLQGIGNEKLFF. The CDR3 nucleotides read TGTGCCAGCAGCTTACAGGGAATCGGTAATGAAAAACTGTTTTTT.

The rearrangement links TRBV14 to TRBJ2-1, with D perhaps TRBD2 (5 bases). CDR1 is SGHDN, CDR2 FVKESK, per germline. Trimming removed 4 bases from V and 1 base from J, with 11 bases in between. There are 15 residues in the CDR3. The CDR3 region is CASSPRRLSYNEQFF. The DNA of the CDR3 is TGTGCCAGCAGCCCCCGGAGGCTTTCCTACAATGAGCAGTTCTTC. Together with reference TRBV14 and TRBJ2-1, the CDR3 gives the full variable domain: EAGVTQFPSHSVIEKGQTVTLRCDPISGHDNLYWYRRVMGKEIKFLLHFVKESKQDESGMPNNRFLAERTGGTYSTLKVQPAELEDSGVYFCASSPRRLSYNEQFFGPGTRLTVL.

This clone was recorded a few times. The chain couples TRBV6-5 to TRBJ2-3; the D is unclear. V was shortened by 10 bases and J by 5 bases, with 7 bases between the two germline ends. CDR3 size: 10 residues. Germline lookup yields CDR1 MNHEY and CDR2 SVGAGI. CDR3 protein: CATEEDTQYF. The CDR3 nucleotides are TGTGCCACAGAAGAAGATACGCAGTATTTT.

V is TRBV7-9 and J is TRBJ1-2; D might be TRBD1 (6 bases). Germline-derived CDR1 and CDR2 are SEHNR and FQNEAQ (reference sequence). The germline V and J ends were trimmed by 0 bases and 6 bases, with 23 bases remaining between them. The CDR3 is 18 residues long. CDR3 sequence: CASSLATFGQIKANGYTF. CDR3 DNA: TGTGCCAGCAGCTTAGCGACGTTTGGACAGATCAAGGCCAATGGCTACACCTTC.

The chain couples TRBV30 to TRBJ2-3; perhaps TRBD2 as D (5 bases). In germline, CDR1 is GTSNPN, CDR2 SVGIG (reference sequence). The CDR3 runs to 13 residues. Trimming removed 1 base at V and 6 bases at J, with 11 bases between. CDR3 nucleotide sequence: TGTGCCTGGAGTGACTCCCGGAGGGATACGCAGTATTTT. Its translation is CAWSDSRRDTQYF.

For the CDR3, the DNA is TGTGCCACCGGGTCAGCGGGAACTATAGCCAAAAACATTCAGTACTTC. Its protein is CATGSAGTIAKNIQYF. This chain links TRBV28 with TRBJ2-4; the match to TRBD2 covers 7 bases. From germline, CDR1 is MDHEN and CDR2 SYDVKM. V lost 10 bases, J lost 0 bases, and 12 bases stayed unmatched. The CDR3 sequence is 16 residues long.

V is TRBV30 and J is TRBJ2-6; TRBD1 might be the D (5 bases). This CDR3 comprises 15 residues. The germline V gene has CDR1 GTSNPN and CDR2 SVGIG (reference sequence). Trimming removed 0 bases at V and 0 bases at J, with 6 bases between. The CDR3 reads CAWSVGASGANVLTF. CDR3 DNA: TGTGCCTGGAGTGTTGGGGCCTCTGGGGCCAACGTCCTGACTTTC.

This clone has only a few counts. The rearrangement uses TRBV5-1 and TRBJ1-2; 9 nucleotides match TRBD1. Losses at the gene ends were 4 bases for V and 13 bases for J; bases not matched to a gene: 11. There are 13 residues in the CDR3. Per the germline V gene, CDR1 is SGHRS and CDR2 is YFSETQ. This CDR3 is CASSVNTGGDTTF. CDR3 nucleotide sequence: TGCGCCAGCAGCGTAAATACAGGGGGCGATACCACCTTC.

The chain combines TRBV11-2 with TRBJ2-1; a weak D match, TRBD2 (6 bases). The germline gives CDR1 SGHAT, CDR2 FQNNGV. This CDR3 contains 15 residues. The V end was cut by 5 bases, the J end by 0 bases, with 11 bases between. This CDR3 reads CASSLTRSSYNEQFF. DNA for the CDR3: TGTGCCAGCAGCCTGACTAGGAGCTCCTACAATGAGCAGTTCTTC.

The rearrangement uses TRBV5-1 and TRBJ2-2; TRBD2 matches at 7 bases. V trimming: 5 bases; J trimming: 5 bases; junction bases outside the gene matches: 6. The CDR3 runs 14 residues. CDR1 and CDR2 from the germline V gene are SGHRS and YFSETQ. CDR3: CASSTGGPTGELFF. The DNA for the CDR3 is TGCGCCAGCAGTACGGGAGGCCCTACCGGGGAGCTGTTTTTT.

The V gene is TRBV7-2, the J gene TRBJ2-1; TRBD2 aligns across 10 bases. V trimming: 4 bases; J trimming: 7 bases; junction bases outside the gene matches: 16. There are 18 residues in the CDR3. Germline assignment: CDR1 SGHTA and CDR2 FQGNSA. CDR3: CASSSPRALAGVMNEQFF. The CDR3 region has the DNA TGTGCCAGCAGCTCGCCTCGGGCCCTAGCGGGAGTGATGAATGAGCAGTTCTTC. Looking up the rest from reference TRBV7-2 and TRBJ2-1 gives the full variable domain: GAGVSQSPSNKVTEKGKDVELRCDPISGHTALYWYRQSLGQGLEFLIYFQGNSAPDKSGLPSDRFSAERTGGSVSTLTIQRTQQEDSAVYLCASSSPRALAGVMNEQFFGPGTRLTVL.

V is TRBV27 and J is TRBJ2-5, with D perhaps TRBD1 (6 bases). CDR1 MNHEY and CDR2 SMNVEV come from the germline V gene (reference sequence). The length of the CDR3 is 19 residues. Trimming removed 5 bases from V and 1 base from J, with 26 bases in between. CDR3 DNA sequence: TGTGCCAGCAGTCAAGTCGAGGGAGTCACAAGGGGGTTCCAAGAGACCCAGTACTTC. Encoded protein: CASSQVEGVTRGFQETQYF.

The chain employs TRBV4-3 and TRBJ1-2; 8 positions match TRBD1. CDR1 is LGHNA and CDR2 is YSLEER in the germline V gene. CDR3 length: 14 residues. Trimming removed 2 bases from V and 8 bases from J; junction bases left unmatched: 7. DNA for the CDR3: TGCGCCAGCAGCCAACTCGGGACAGGTCAGGGCTACACCTTC. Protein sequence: CASSQLGTGQGYTF.

CDR3 sequence reads: CASSQDRDGQFF. CDR3 sequence (DNA): TGTGCCAGCAGCCAAGACAGGGATGGCCAGTTCTTC. The chain couples TRBV14 to TRBJ2-1; tentative D call: TRBD1 (5 bases). The ends were cut back, 0 bases at V and 13 bases at J, with 10 bases in the middle. The CDR3 is 12 residues long. CDR1 and CDR2 from the germline V gene are SGHDN and FVKESK.